The clone carrying this TCR beta chain showed up many times. What it binds is unknown. This sample is drawn from a study of T cells in Graves' hyperthyroidism and ophthalmopathy. Study conclusions and caveats: Blood also held most thyroid clonotypes expanded beyond 0.001.

J was trimmed by 2 bases and V by 4 bases; bases with no gene match: 5. Germline-derived CDR1 and CDR2 are LGHDT and YNNKEL (reference sequence). The CDR3 spans 15 residues. The PBMCs were sourced from fresh peripheral blood (more than 9 ml). TCR beta CDR3 region amplification was performed from RNA transcripts. First-round RT-PCR of the TCR CDR3 relied on the HTBI primer set. TCRdb used MiXCR to reprocess the multiplex PCR reads, holding one entry per CDR3 protein. The table lists 600,000 to 850,000 distinct CDR3 sequences, 15% to 20% of them singletons. The TCR was taken from a woman aged 45 to 65 with Graves' hyperthyroidism that later progressed to Graves' ophthalmopathy. The sample comprised blood. This chain links TRBV3-1 with TRBJ2-7; 10 nucleotides match TRBD2. The CDR3: CASSPGLAATYEQYF. The CDR3 bases are TGTGCCAGCAGCCCCGGACTAGCGGCGACCTACGAGCAGTACTTC.